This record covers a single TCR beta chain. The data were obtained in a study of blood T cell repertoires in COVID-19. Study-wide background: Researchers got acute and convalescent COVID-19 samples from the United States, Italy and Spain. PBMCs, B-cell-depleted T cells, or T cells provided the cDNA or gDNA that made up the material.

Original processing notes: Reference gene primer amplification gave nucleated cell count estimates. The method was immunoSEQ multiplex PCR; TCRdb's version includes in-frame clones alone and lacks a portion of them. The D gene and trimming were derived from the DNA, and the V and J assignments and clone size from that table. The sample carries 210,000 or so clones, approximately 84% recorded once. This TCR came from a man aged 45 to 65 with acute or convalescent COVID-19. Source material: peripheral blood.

The CDR3 region is CASSFNTQPGNEKLFF. The DNA for the CDR3 is TGTGCCAGCAGCTTTAACACACAGCCGGGGAATGAAAAACTGTTTTTT. This chain joins TRBV7-2 and TRBJ1-4, with D unresolved. CDR1 and CDR2 (germline): SGHTA, FQGNSA. This CDR3 is 16 amino acids long. V lost 3 bases to trimming and J lost 5 bases, with 16 bases between them.